This T cell receptor (beta chain) was recovered during a study of a mutant IDH1 vaccine in newly diagnosed glioma. Produced via immunoSEQ multiplex PCR; TCRdb's table is partial and in-frame only. Here the sample spans approximately 76,000 clones, over 75% being singletons. The time point: week 5, during vaccination. It was 300 ug of mutant IDH1 20-mer peptide that made up each vaccine dose, given with topical imiquimod. Comment on this clone: Antigen: not known.

CDR3 length: 13 amino acids. The V gene lost 2 bases and the J gene lost 3 bases, with 9 bases spanning the gap. Germline V gene lookup returns CDR1 SGHRS and CDR2 YFSETQ. This rearrangement joins TRBV5-1 to TRBJ2-7; no clear D gene. This TCR was recovered from a woman aged 50 to 60 with glioma. The sample consisted of PBMCs, taken from a glioma patient whose treatment included an IDH1 peptide vaccine. CDR3 nucleotides: TGCGCCAGCAGCTTTATTACAGACTACGAGCAGTACTTC. Translation: CASSFITDYEQYF.